This TCR beta chain emerged from a study of spatial heterogeneity in lung cancer. Study as a whole: Just over 70 TRACERx patients with early, untreated non-small cell lung cancer donated samples.

This CDR3 region has 15 residues. Deletions cut 5 bases from V and 5 bases from J, with 19 bases between. Germline V gives CDR1 LNHDA, CDR2 SQIVND (reference sequence). Regarding time point: blood at routine non-recurrence follow-up after resection. Unsorted whole RNA samples from tumor, nontumor lung or frozen PBMC were sequenced. TCRdb re-called the 5' RACE reads through MiXCR, storing one row per CDR3 protein. The sample has 110,000 or so distinct CDR3 sequences, under 14% seen once. The chain uses TRBV19 and TRBJ2-7; tentatively, D is TRBD2 (5 bases). Specimen: PBMCs, collected at follow-up. The sequence was collected from a female donor with early-stage non-small cell lung cancer. The CDR3 DNA sequence: TGTGCCAGTAGTTGGGATTACGGGAAGCGTAACGAGCAGTACTTC. It encodes CASSWDYGKRNEQYF.